The T cell receptor (beta chain) under discussion was sequenced for a study of tumor-infiltrating lymphocytes in primary liver carcinoma. Study findings and constraints: Compared with blood, tumor repertoires held significantly more in their top 250 clones.

Trimming removed 0 bases from V and 5 bases from J, with 12 bases in between. Germline assignment: CDR1 LGHNA and CDR2 YNFKEQ. The CDR3 contains 15 residues. To note about this clonotype: Antigen: not known. The final CDR3 position lacks the conserved phenylalanine or tryptophan, pointing to a likely read error.

TCR beta cDNA was made from 400 to 500 ng total RNA with a constant-region primer. Libraries of TCR beta came from three nested multiplex PCR rounds with slightly modified ARM-PCR. Amplification in the first two PCR rounds was performed using TRBV1-TRBV30 forward primers and a C-beta reverse primer for approximately 10 cycles each. TCRdb analysed the multiplex PCR reads with MiXCR anew, one entry per CDR3 protein. There are about 96,000 distinct CDR3 sequences in the sample; around 70% occur only once, and more than 25% lies in the top ten. Both RNA and DNA were isolated together from around 20-30 mg of bulk tissue that had not been sorted.

The TCR was taken from a man aged 35-49 years with primary liver carcinoma and hepatitis B virus infection. J is TRBJ2-3 and V is TRBV4-2; D ambiguous. The source material was tumor-adjacent normal liver tissue. CDR3 bases: TGTGCCAGCAGCCAAGAGGTACATGCAAAAGATACGCAGTATTGT. Encoded protein: CASSQEVHAKDTQYC.